This T cell receptor (beta chain) was identified during a study of blood T cell repertoires in COVID-19 (dated by TCRdb to 2018 to 2020). At the level of the whole study: Samples from collaborators originated in the United States, Italy and Spain and spanned both the acute and convalescent phases of COVID-19. Samples came from the ongoing ImmuneRACE study (first 160 participants) plus 1,254 subjects from 6 global collaborators. The prospective study material was composed of cDNA or gDNA derived from T cells, B-cell-depleted T cells, or PBMCs. Deeply sampled blood TCRbeta repertoires from subjects exposed to, actively infected with, or recovered from COVID-19 were included in the dataset. Where available, HLA class I and class II types were obtained from metadata supplied by the sample provider rather than from assay-based typing. The sample metadata nearly always contained a de-identified subject ID, COVID-19 status, age in years and sex. A freely available public database, intended as a resource for researchers studying the immune response to SARS-CoV-2, is where the repertoires were released.

What the authors observed across the whole study: How much clinical and demographic metadata was included differed by source and by participant, and the metadata was provided uncurated.

V is clipped by 1 base and J by 4 bases, and the sequence between their germline boundaries is 5 bases long. Via the germline V gene (reference sequence), CDR1 is GTSNPN and CDR2 SVGIG. Taken from cysteine to phenylalanine, the CDR3 has 11 residues. The read is trimmed to its CDR3 DNA, 33 bases read in frame from base 1. Enrolling through a virtual design, the prospective study's participants ranged in age from roughly 18 to 95 years and lived across 20 to 30 United States geographic areas. Cohort assignment in the prospective study relied on participant-reported clinical history from a screening survey and a study questionnaire. Recovered participants in ImmuneRACE Cohort 3 were defined as having two consecutive negative NP/OP PCR tests, clearance from a healthcare professional, or resolution of symptoms. Mobile phlebotomists in the prospective study collected whole blood, serum and a nasopharyngeal or oropharyngeal swab from every participant. Additional blood draws and questionnaires over an approximately 2-month period could optionally be provided by prospective study participants. Prospective study blood samples were shipped either frozen or at room temperature before DNA extraction.

On this clone itself: It lacks a known antigen. Qualities for individual bases were not recorded, and no much larger clone is one base off.

TCRbeta CDR3 regions were amplified from genomic DNA using the immunoSEQ Assay, a bias-controlled multiplex PCR. The study's processing was this. Nucleated cell counts per sample were estimated from amplification of reference gene primers within the assay. To quantify the absolute abundance of each unique TCRbeta CDR3 rearrangement, sequence reads were collapsed and filtered. For each sample, productive Simpson clonality was calculated as the square root of Simpson's diversity index across productive rearrangements. In its TCRdb copy, this immuneACCESS table keeps in-frame sequences only and misses some clones. Where compared with another copy, unresolved V genes explain less than half of these, and the others have no known cause. D and trimming come from the DNA, and the V and J calls and clone size come from that table. This sample is represented by hundreds of thousands of clones; around 87% of them were singletons. The ten largest clonotypes hold under 2% of the sample.

This sequence uses TRBV30 and TRBJ2-7; no D gene can be assigned with confidence. The sequenced sample was PBMCs or T cells enriched from blood (not recorded which). This sequence was found in a woman aged 45-65 years who had recovered from COVID-19. The CDR3 reads CAWSGAYEQYF. The sequence in DNA is TGTGCCTGGAGTGGGGCTTACGAGCAGTACTTC.